This T cell receptor (beta chain) was observed in a study of early T cells in non-severe SARS-CoV-2 infection. Study details: It was bulk RNA from unsorted whole blood that was sequenced, and the chains were unpaired.

The table lists this clonotype with many counts. TCRdb reanalysed the 5' RACE reads using MiXCR and keeps one entry per CDR3 protein. Of tens of thousands of distinct CDR3 sequences in the sample, roughly 4.5% are singletons; the top ten hold over 5%. Sequencing was done on a sample of whole blood. The TCR was taken from an adult who was a healthcare worker with PCR-confirmed SARS-CoV-2 infection or an uninfected control (not recorded which).

The CDR3 sequence is CASSFMQLSYNSPLHF. Here the CDR3 DNA reads TGTGCCAGCAGTTTCATGCAGCTCTCCTATAATTCACCCCTCCACTTT. The chain is built from TRBV27 and TRBJ1-6; D is unclear. The CDR3 consists of 16 residues. The germline V gene encodes CDR1 MNHEY and CDR2 SMNVEV (reference sequence). V was trimmed by 3 bases and J by 0 bases, leaving 9 bases between them.